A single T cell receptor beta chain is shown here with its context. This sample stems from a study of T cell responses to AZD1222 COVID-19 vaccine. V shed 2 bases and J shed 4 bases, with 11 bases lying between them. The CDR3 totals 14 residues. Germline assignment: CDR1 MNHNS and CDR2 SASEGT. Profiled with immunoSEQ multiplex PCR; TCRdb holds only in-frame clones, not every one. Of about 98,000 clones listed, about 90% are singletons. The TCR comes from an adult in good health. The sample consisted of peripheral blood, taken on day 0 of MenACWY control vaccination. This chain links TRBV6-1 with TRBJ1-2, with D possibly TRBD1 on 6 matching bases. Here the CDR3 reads CASSEKKDSYGYTF. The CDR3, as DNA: TGTGCCAGCAGTGAAAAGAAGGACAGCTATGGCTACACCTTC.